Each of the 32 T cell receptor beta chains below was sequenced from the same sample in a study of response to subunit inactivated influenza vaccine. TCRdb re-analysed the RT-PCR reads in MiXCR, keeping a single row per CDR3 protein. The sample includes roughly 790,000 distinct CDR3 sequences, around 20% of them seen just once. The sequencing used PBMCs from blood, collected 4 to 6 days after vaccination. These receptors all stem from a man aged 50 to 60 who received an inactivated influenza vaccine.

Only a few counts were recorded for this clonotype. The V call is TRBV12-3 or TRBV12-4, the J call TRBJ2-2, with 7 bases aligning to TRBD1. The CDR3 is 14 residues long. V was pared by 7 bases and J by 6 bases, with 8 bases of the junction left unmatched. The chain's CDR3 is CASTGQVLSGELFF. The CDR3 coding sequence is TGTGCCAGCACTGGACAGGTCCTATCCGGGGAGCTGTTTTTT.

This clonotype was observed a handful of times. V gene TRBV10-3 combines with J gene TRBJ2-1, with D possibly being TRBD1 (6 bases). There are 13 residues in the CDR3. Between the trimmed V and J ends, which lost 10 bases and 5 bases, there was a span of 15 bases. CDR1 and CDR2 from the germline V gene are ENHRY and SYGVKD. The CDR3 here is CATWEQGDNEQFF. The CDR3, as DNA: TGTGCCACCTGGGAACAGGGAGACAATGAGCAGTTCTTC.

J is TRBJ2-5 and V is TRBV6-2 or TRBV6-3, with a tentative D call TRBD1 (5 bases). The CDR3 covers 14 residues. Trimming cost V 6 bases and J 4 bases, with 15 bases left between them. Looked up from germline, CDR1 is MNHEY and CDR2 is SVGEGT. The CDR3 region is CASSQGHARETQYF. As DNA, the CDR3 is TGTGCCAGCAGCCAAGGACACGCCCGAGAGACCCAGTACTTC.

The V gene is TRBV4-3, the J gene TRBJ2-1, with 8 positions matching TRBD2. The V gene's germline CDR1 is LGHNA and CDR2 YSLEER. The CDR3 spans 18 residues. V shed 0 bases and J 6 bases; nucleotides not matched to a gene: 13. The CDR3 sequence is CASSQDSLLLAATNEQFF. For the CDR3, the DNA is TGCGCCAGCAGCCAAGATAGTTTGTTACTAGCGGCAACCAATGAGCAGTTCTTC.

The rearrangement uses TRBV10-3 and TRBJ2-1, with 10 bases identical to TRBD2. The CDR3 totals 14 residues. Per the germline V gene, CDR1 is ENHRY and CDR2 is SYGVKD. V lost 10 bases, J lost 7 bases, and 10 bases stayed unmatched. CDR3: CATRPSGSGNEQFF. CDR3 DNA: TGTGCCACCAGACCTAGCGGGAGTGGGAATGAGCAGTTCTTC.

This sequence joins TRBV4-2 and TRBJ2-7; 9 bases map to TRBD2. The V gene end was trimmed by 0 bases and the J gene end by 2 bases; junction bases not matched to a gene: 5. The length of the CDR3 is 16 residues. Germline-derived CDR1 and CDR2 are LGHNA and YNFKEQ. The CDR3 here is CASSQDLAGRTYEQYF. In DNA form, the CDR3 reads TGTGCCAGCAGCCAAGACCTAGCGGGGAGGACCTACGAGCAGTACTTC.

Ten or more counts support this clonotype. This chain uses TRBV7-2 with TRBJ2-1; possible D gene TRBD2, 5 bases. CDR3 length equals 14 residues. The germline CDR1 and CDR2 sequences are SGHTA and FQGNSA. V was clipped by 7 bases and J by 4 bases, with 14 bases between them. CDR3 amino acids: CASTGDVSYNEQFF. For the CDR3, the DNA is TGTGCCAGCACCGGGGATGTTTCTTACAATGAGCAGTTCTTC.

This clonotype was seen only a few times. J is TRBJ2-1 and V is TRBV11-2; the D gene is possibly TRBD2 (5 bases). The length of the CDR3 is 16 residues. V lost 3 bases, J lost 3 bases, and 15 bases lay in between. The germline V gene encodes CDR1 SGHAT and CDR2 FQNNGV. The CDR3 DNA follows: TGTGCCAGCAGCTTCCTTAGCGAAAGTCTCTACAATGAGCAGTTCTTC. This gives the protein CASSFLSESLYNEQFF.

The table lists this clonotype with a few counts. The gene calls are TRBV12-3 or TRBV12-4 and TRBJ1-2, with D perhaps TRBD1 (6 bases). V lost 1 base to trimming and J lost 6 bases, with 9 bases between them. CDR3 length: 13 residues. In DNA, the CDR3 is TGTGCCAGCAGTTTAGGAGGGGGAAATGGCTACACCTTC. The encoded protein is CASSLGGGNGYTF.

The chain employs TRBV3-1 and TRBJ2-5; D is unresolved. V lost 1 base, J lost 5 bases, and 8 bases lay in between. This CDR3 contains 13 residues. CDR1 LGHDT and CDR2 YNNKEL come from the germline V gene (reference sequence). Here the CDR3 reads CASSQGFWETQYF. The CDR3 nucleotides read TGTGCCAGCAGCCAAGGCTTTTGGGAGACCCAGTACTTC.

As regards this clonotype: The junction departs from germline at one end; a sequencing error may be responsible. The chain joins TRBV20-1 to TRBJ2-1; the match to TRBD2 covers 8 bases. The CDR3 length is 17 residues. Germline lookup yields CDR1 DFQATT and CDR2 SNEGSKA (reference sequence). The chain's CDR3 is CCARDWRTSFSYNEQFF. The DNA for the CDR3 is TGCTGTGCTAGAGATTGGCGGACTAGCTTCTCCTACAATGAGCAGTTCTTC.

This clonotype was observed a handful of times. The chain recombines TRBV5-4 with TRBJ2-3; tentative D call: TRBD1 (5 bases). Germline V CDR1 and CDR2: SGHNT, YYREEE (reference sequence). V was pared by 0 bases and J by 1 base, with 21 bases between. This CDR3 is 19 amino acids long. In DNA, the CDR3 is TGTGCCAGCAGCTTGGTTGCAGGGAAAAGGGCACACCGCACAGATACGCAGTATTTT. This gives the protein CASSLVAGKRAHRTDTQYF.

The chain recombines TRBV7-2 with TRBJ2-1, with D perhaps matching TRBD2 (6 bases). CDR1 SGHTA and CDR2 FQGNSA come from the germline V gene. Trimming removed 0 bases from V and 9 bases from J, with 12 bases in between. The CDR3 runs 14 residues. The DNA for the CDR3 is TGTGCCAGCAGCTTAGCGGGAGGTCGAATTGAGCAGTTCTTC. Translation gives CASSLAGGRIEQFF.

A few counts support this clonotype. The chain has TRBV6-2 or TRBV6-3 and TRBJ2-5; D uncertain. The CDR3 is made up of 13 amino acids. Germline V gene data show CDR1 as MNHEY and CDR2 as SVGEGT. The V end was cut by 6 bases, the J end by 0 bases, with 8 bases between. The CDR3 loop reads CASRIGNQETQYF. CDR3 DNA: TGTGCCAGCAGAATCGGAAACCAAGAGACCCAGTACTTC.

The sample holds a few counts of this clonotype. The chain combines TRBV12-3 or TRBV12-4 with TRBJ2-1, with 8 bases aligning to TRBD2. The CDR3 has 15 residues. J lost 4 bases, V lost 8 bases, and 10 bases had no gene match. This chain's CDR3 is CASHPGGGRYNEQFF. For the CDR3, the DNA is TGTGCCAGCCATCCCGGGGGGGGTCGTTACAATGAGCAGTTCTTC.

In this sample, this clonotype turned up many times. The chain recombines TRBV7-2 with TRBJ2-7, with 7 bases that match TRBD1. CDR1 is SGHTA, CDR2 FQGNSA, per germline. The CDR3 consists of 16 residues. The J segment lost 0 bases and the V segment lost 5 bases, leaving 10 bases of the junction unmatched. CDR3 bases: TGTGCCAGCAGCCCAGAGACAGGGCCCCACTCCTACGAGCAGTACTTC. Translation gives CASSPETGPHSYEQYF.

At least ten counts were recorded for this clonotype. The CDR3 sequence is CSVTGGNETQYF. The DNA for the CDR3 is TGCAGCGTGACTGGGGGGAATGAGACCCAGTACTTC. J is TRBJ2-5 and V is TRBV29-1, with a weak D call TRBD2 (6 bases). The CDR3 extends over 12 amino acids. Germline assignment: CDR1 SQVTM and CDR2 ANQGSEA. V was trimmed by 6 bases and J by 5 bases, leaving 13 bases between them.

This clonotype was counted only a few times. No DNA is shown, since the ends of the CDR3 on it are uncertain; the CDR3 is the one TCRdb lists. V and J are TRBV27 and TRBJ1-5; TRBD1, as called in the table, went unchecked against the DNA. Germline V gene data show CDR1 as MNHEY and CDR2 as SMNVEV (reference sequence). The CDR3 length equals 15 residues, ends included. CDR3 loop: CASSFGSGGGQPQHF.

Here the CDR3 reads CASSQGWERETQYF. CDR3 nucleotides: TGTGCCAGCAGCCAAGGCTGGGAGAGGGAGACCCAGTACTTC. The rearrangement links TRBV3-1 to TRBJ2-5, with D maybe TRBD2 (5 bases). CDR1 LGHDT and CDR2 YNNKEL come from the germline V gene (reference sequence). Trimming removed 1 base from V and 5 bases from J, with 11 bases in between. This CDR3 has 14 residues.

This clonotype occurred a few times. The CDR3 sequence: CASSQERGKQDTQYF. CDR3 bases: TGCGCCAGCAGCCAAGAACGGGGGAAGCAAGATACGCAGTATTTT. The gene calls are TRBV4-3 and TRBJ2-3; perhaps TRBD2 as D (6 bases). Trimming stripped 0 bases from V and 5 bases from J, with 12 bases between. Germline CDR1 LGHNA, CDR2 YSLEER. The CDR3 has 15 amino acids.

Only a few counts were recorded for this clonotype. V usage is TRBV25-1 and J usage is TRBJ2-5, with D hard to call. V gave up 6 bases and J gave up 4 bases, with 12 bases separating them. The germline gives CDR1 MGHDK, CDR2 SYGVNS. The CDR3 has 13 amino acids. Written as DNA, the CDR3 is TGTGCCAGCAGGTTCTCCGCCGGAGAGACCCAGTACTTC. Translating it yields CASRFSAGETQYF.

The chain recombines TRBV20-1 with TRBJ2-3, with D tentatively TRBD1 (5 bases). The CDR3 is 15 amino acids. V shed 6 bases and J shed 0 bases, with 16 bases lying between them. Germline values: CDR1 DFQATT, CDR2 SNEGSKA (reference sequence). Here the CDR3 DNA reads TGCAGTGCAGACCAGACAGAAATTAGCACAGATACGCAGTATTTT. Its protein is CSADQTEISTDTQYF.

V and J are TRBV7-2 and TRBJ1-1; tentative D call: TRBD1 (5 bases). This CDR3 contains 13 residues. Germline assignment: CDR1 SGHTA and CDR2 FQGNSA. Trimming stripped 6 bases from V and 3 bases from J, with 11 bases between. CDR3 protein: CASSIQVHTEAFF. Here the CDR3 DNA reads TGTGCCAGCAGTATACAGGTTCACACTGAAGCTTTCTTT.

This clonotype appeared a few times. The chain has TRBV20-1 and TRBJ2-3; a possible D gene is TRBD2 (6 bases). Per the germline V gene, CDR1 is DFQATT and CDR2 is SNEGSKA (reference sequence). V lost 2 bases and J lost 6, with 18 bases in between. This CDR3 contains 15 residues. The CDR3 nucleotides are TGCAGTGCTAGACCCCCTGGGAGGACTTCGGATACGCAGTATTTT. It encodes CSARPPGRTSDTQYF.

This chain links TRBV28 with TRBJ2-7, with 7 nucleotides matching TRBD1. Unmatched junction bases numbered 3, after V lost 6 bases and J lost 4 bases. CDR1 is MDHEN and CDR2 is SYDVKM in the germline V gene. The CDR3 runs to 12 residues. The CDR3 DNA follows: TGTGCCAGCAGACAGGACAGGTACGAGCAGTACTTC. This encodes CASRQDRYEQYF.

CDR3 DNA: TGTGCCAGCAGAAGCGGGGGGCGTTTGGCAGATACGCAGTATTTT. Its translation: CASRSGGRLADTQYF. The gene calls are TRBV3-1 and TRBJ2-3; TRBD2 agrees at 9 bases. Trimming cost V 6 bases and J 4 bases; bases outside gene matches: 8. This CDR3 has 15 residues. CDR1 is LGHDT, CDR2 YNNKEL, per germline (reference sequence).

The gene calls are TRBV5-6 and TRBJ2-3, with 7 positions matching TRBD2. This CDR3 region has 14 residues. Unmatched junction bases numbered 5, after V lost 4 bases and J lost 3 bases. CDR1 and CDR2 (germline): SGHDT, YYEEEE. The CDR3 protein is CASSALAKTDTQYF. The CDR3 DNA reads as TGTGCCAGCAGCGCACTAGCGAAAACAGATACGCAGTATTTT.

The genes are TRBV2 and TRBJ2-1, with a tentative D call TRBD2 (6 bases). The germline gives CDR1 SNHLY, CDR2 FYNNEI. The CDR3 has 12 residues. V was shortened by 7 bases and J by 6 bases, with 10 bases between the two germline ends. Here the CDR3 DNA reads TGTGCCAGCATTGGGACTCTCAATGAGCAGTTCTTC. This codes for CASIGTLNEQFF. Drawing the rest from reference TRBV2 and TRBJ2-1, the complete variable domain is EPEVTQTPSHQVTQMGQEVILRCVPISNHLYFYWYRQILGQKVEFLVSFYNNEISEKSEIFDDQFSVERPDGSNFTLKIRSTKLEDSAMYFCASIGTLNEQFFGPGTRLTVL.

The chain employs TRBV3-1 and TRBJ2-3; D is ambiguous. The CDR3 runs 12 residues. Trimming took 4 bases from V and 5 from J, leaving 7 bases between them. CDR1 LGHDT and CDR2 YNNKEL come from the germline V gene (reference sequence). For the CDR3, the DNA is TGTGCCAGCAGCCGTCACTTAGATACGCAGTATTTT. Its protein product is CASSRHLDTQYF.

This clonotype occurred a few times. The CDR3 DNA reads as TGTGCCAGCAGCTTAGCCACCCGGAACACTGAAGCTTTCTTT. Translation: CASSLATRNTEAFF. This chain connects TRBV7-2 to TRBJ1-1; D gene uncertain. From germline, CDR1 is SGHTA and CDR2 FQGNSA. Trimming left V 0 bases short and J 1 base short, with 6 bases between. The CDR3 is 14 residues long.

The chain combines TRBV5-1 with TRBJ2-7; no clear D. The V and J ends lost 1 base and 0 bases respectively, with 11 bases between them. The CDR3 is 15 amino acids. The germline V gene has CDR1 SGHRS and CDR2 YFSETQ. The CDR3 coding sequence is TGCGCCAGCAGCTTGTTGGGCGGCAGCTCCTACGAGCAGTACTTC. Its protein is CASSLLGGSSYEQYF.

The J gene is TRBJ2-7, the V gene TRBV5-1; TRBD2 might be the D (5 bases). The V and J ends lost 7 bases and 7 bases respectively, with 21 bases between them. The CDR3 covers 14 residues. CDR1 and CDR2 (germline): SGHRS, YFSETQ. DNA for the CDR3: TGCGCCAGCCGCAGGCGTTTCGGGATAGAAGAGCAGTACTTC. Amino acid sequence: CASRRRFGIEEQYF.